This is a list of T cell receptor beta chains from one sample in a study of early T cells in non-severe SARS-CoV-2 infection. TCRdb re-called the 5' RACE reads through MiXCR, storing one row per CDR3 protein. The sample contains some 77,000 distinct CDR3 sequences, 16% of which appear only once. Sequenced sample: whole blood. These receptors were collected from an adult who was a healthcare worker with PCR-confirmed SARS-CoV-2 infection or an uninfected control (not recorded which). Each CDR3 is given with its conserved first and last residue. A D gene is named only where the DNA matches it firmly. Size is stated for part of the rows, as once, few or many counts, or as a class when the clone is expanded.

V gene: TRBV27; clone size: few; J gene: TRBJ2-7; D gene: -; CDR3 protein: CASSPSVHEQYF; CDR3 DNA: TGTGCCAGCAGTCCTTCCGTCCACGAGCAGTACTTC
V gene: TRBV12-3/TRBV12-4; clone size: -; J gene: TRBJ2-1; D gene: TRBD1; CDR3 protein: CASSFLGTGGLEQFF; CDR3 DNA: TGTGCCAGCAGTTTTCTTGGGACAGGGGGCTTAGAGCAGTTCTTC
V gene: TRBV3-1; clone size: -; J gene: TRBJ1-1; D gene: -; CDR3 protein: CASSPSVGIEAFF; CDR3 DNA: TGTGCCAGCAGCCCCTCCGTGGGAATTGAAGCTTTCTTT
V gene: TRBV27; clone size: few; J gene: TRBJ1-6; D gene: -; CDR3 protein: CASSLWDNNSPLHF; CDR3 DNA: TGTGCCAGCAGTTTGTGGGACAACAATTCACCCCTCCACTTT
V gene: TRBV7-3; clone size: many; J gene: TRBJ2-3; D gene: -; CDR3 protein: CASSQSSTDTQYF; CDR3 DNA: TGTGCCAGCAGCCAATCCAGCACAGATACGCAGTATTTT
V gene: TRBV7-2; clone size: few; J gene: TRBJ2-2; D gene: -; CDR3 protein: CASSLVGLMNTGELFF; CDR3 DNA: TGTGCCAGCAGCTTAGTAGGACTCATGAACACCGGGGAGCTGTTTTTT
V gene: TRBV12-3/TRBV12-4; clone size: -; J gene: TRBJ1-5; D gene: -; CDR3 protein: CASSLADRQSSQPQHF; CDR3 DNA: TGTGCCAGCAGCCTGGCCGACAGGCAGTCGAGCCAGCCCCAGCATTTT
V gene: TRBV7-2; clone size: many; J gene: TRBJ2-1; D gene: TRBD2; CDR3 protein: CASSFFPPDASGVNNEQFF; CDR3 DNA: TGTGCCAGCAGCTTTTTCCCCCCCGATGCTAGCGGGGTTAACAATGAGCAGTTCTTC
V gene: TRBV6-1; clone size: many; J gene: TRBJ2-2; D gene: -; CDR3 protein: CASSGQLAGELFF; CDR3 DNA: TGTGCCAGCAGCGGACAGTTGGCCGGGGAGCTGTTTTTT
V gene: TRBV7-9; clone size: few; J gene: TRBJ2-3; D gene: -; CDR3 protein: CASSSRQEYTDTQYF; CDR3 DNA: TGTGCCAGCAGCTCCCGACAGGAATACACAGATACGCAGTATTTT
V gene: TRBV25-1; clone size: few; J gene: TRBJ1-1; D gene: -; CDR3 protein: CASSGPPRTGEGTEAFF; CDR3 DNA: TGTGCCAGCAGTGGCCCCCCAAGGACGGGAGAAGGGACTGAAGCTTTCTTT
V gene: TRBV7-3; clone size: -; J gene: TRBJ2-2; D gene: TRBD1; CDR3 protein: CASSPDRGDTGELFF; CDR3 DNA: TGTGCCAGCAGCCCAGACAGGGGCGACACCGGGGAGCTGTTTTTT
V gene: TRBV7-9; clone size: many; J gene: TRBJ1-1; D gene: -; CDR3 protein: CASSLGRDDKSDMNTEAFF; CDR3 DNA: TGTGCCAGCAGCTTAGGCCGGGACGACAAATCTGACATGAACACTGAAGCTTTCTTT
V gene: TRBV27; clone size: -; J gene: TRBJ1-2; D gene: -; CDR3 protein: CASSFKAGAYYGYTF; CDR3 DNA: TGTGCCAGCAGTTTTAAGGCAGGGGCCTACTATGGCTACACCTTC
V gene: TRBV3-1; clone size: few; J gene: TRBJ1-1; D gene: -; CDR3 protein: CASSPLSPWRKRNTEAFF; CDR3 DNA: TGTGCCAGCAGCCCGCTCTCCCCCTGGAGGAAGAGGAACACTGAAGCTTTCTTT
V gene: TRBV28; clone size: -; J gene: TRBJ1-4; D gene: -; CDR3 protein: CASYPGGSSEKLFF; CDR3 DNA: TGTGCCAGCTACCCGGGGGGCTCGTCTGAAAAACTGTTTTTT
V gene: TRBV2; clone size: few; J gene: TRBJ2-1; D gene: TRBD1; CDR3 protein: CASNRGDYNEQFF; CDR3 DNA: TGTGCCAGCAACAGGGGGGATTACAATGAGCAGTTCTTC
V gene: TRBV28; clone size: few; J gene: TRBJ2-2; D gene: TRBD1; CDR3 protein: CASSWTGGETGELFF; CDR3 DNA: TGTGCCAGCAGTTGGACAGGGGGCGAAACCGGGGAGCTGTTTTTT
V gene: TRBV20-1; clone size: -; J gene: TRBJ1-1; D gene: -; CDR3 protein: CSASRGNTEAFF; CDR3 DNA: TGCAGTGCTAGTCGGGGGAACACTGAAGCTTTCTTT